What follows is one T cell receptor beta chain and its context. Its target is unknown. As to treatment: oral pan-JAK inhibitor, 5-10 mg twice daily. RNA extraction was followed by reverse transcription into cDNA, which acted as the sequencing template. Generated by immunoSEQ multiplex PCR, the TCRdb table keeps only in-frame clones and is missing some. The table includes around 120,000 clones, about 50% detected once. These data come from a study of CD8+ T cells in alopecia areata. Regarding the study as a whole: Greater clonality was observed in lesional scalp samples, especially alopecia totalis/universalis, versus normal scalp.

CDR3 length: 12 amino acids. Per the germline V gene, CDR1 is MNHNS and CDR2 is SASEGT. V was shortened by 3 bases and J by 8 bases, with 10 bases between the two germline ends. The chain links TRBV6-1 to TRBJ1-2; weak D call: TRBD1 (5 bases). The receptor's source is a human donor with alopecia areata. The source was CD4+ T cells sorted from blood, collected at week 4, from a patient treated with tofacitinib. The CDR3 protein is CASSDPGYGYTF. DNA of the CDR3: TGTGCCAGCAGTGATCCAGGGTACGGCTACACCTTC.